The rows below give T cell receptor beta chains drawn from one sample of a study of shared clonotypes between healthy human individuals. Only in-frame clones appear in the TCRdb table, and some are missing; sequencing was by immunoSEQ multiplex PCR. The profile shows some 1.5 million clones, roughly 98% of them singletons. The sample comprised naive CD4+ T cells sorted from blood. These TCRs come from a man between 25 and 39 years old in good health. Both conserved end residues are part of each CDR3. Each record gives: J gene, clone size, V gene, D gene, CDR3 protein, CDR3 DNA. A D gene is named only where the DNA matches it firmly. Clone sizes are given selectively: once, few, many, or a class where the clone is expanded.

j_gene: TRBJ2-7
abundance: -
v_gene: TRBV6-5
d_gene: -
CDR3aa: CASSFGDYEQYF
CDR3nt: TGTGCCAGCAGTTTCGGGGACTACGAGCAGTACTTC

j_gene: TRBJ1-5
abundance: -
v_gene: TRBV5-5
d_gene: -
CDR3aa: CASSLVGLHNSNQPQHF
CDR3nt: TGTGCCAGCAGCTTGGTCGGCCTTCACAATAGCAATCAGCCCCAGCATTTT

j_gene: TRBJ2-3
abundance: -
v_gene: TRBV5-3
d_gene: -
CDR3aa: CARSLATLPPRDRTDTQYF
CDR3nt: TGTGCCAGAAGCTTGGCAACTCTCCCTCCGCGGGACCGCACAGATACGCAGTATTTT

j_gene: TRBJ2-1
abundance: -
v_gene: TRBV5-1
d_gene: TRBD2
CDR3aa: CASSPGLAGGLAYNEQFF
CDR3nt: TGCGCCAGCAGCCCGGGACTAGCGGGAGGTCTCGCCTACAATGAGCAGTTCTTC

j_gene: TRBJ2-7
abundance: -
v_gene: TRBV2
d_gene: -
CDR3aa: CACRPGHPYEQYF
CDR3nt: TGTGCCTGCCGCCCGGGACACCCCTACGAGCAGTACTTC

j_gene: TRBJ2-1
abundance: -
v_gene: TRBV6-5
d_gene: -
CDR3aa: CASIPALGGYEQFF
CDR3nt: TGTGCCAGCATCCCCGCCTTAGGGGGTTATGAGCAGTTCTTC

j_gene: TRBJ1-1
abundance: -
v_gene: TRBV5-1
d_gene: TRBD1
CDR3aa: CASSLGQGSDEAFF
CDR3nt: TGCGCCAGCAGCTTGGGACAGGGGTCGGATGAAGCTTTCTTT

j_gene: TRBJ2-3
abundance: -
v_gene: TRBV28
d_gene: TRBD1
CDR3aa: CASSIGTGDTDTQYF
CDR3nt: TGTGCCAGCAGTATCGGGACAGGGGACACAGATACGCAGTATTTT

j_gene: TRBJ2-1
abundance: -
v_gene: TRBV11-2
d_gene: -
CDR3aa: CASSTPIGGRSSYNEQFF
CDR3nt: TGTGCCAGCAGCACCCCGATCGGCGGAAGGAGCTCCTACAATGAGCAGTTCTTC

j_gene: TRBJ1-1
abundance: once
v_gene: TRBV2
d_gene: TRBD1
CDR3aa: CASTGPGQGHTEAFF
CDR3nt: TGTGCCAGCACCGGGCCGGGACAGGGGCACACTGAAGCTTTCTTT

j_gene: TRBJ1-5
abundance: -
v_gene: TRBV16
d_gene: -
CDR3aa: CASSPRLQPQHF
CDR3nt: TGTGCCAGCAGCCCCCGGCTCCAGCCCCAGCATTTT

j_gene: TRBJ1-4
abundance: -
v_gene: TRBV5-4
d_gene: -
CDR3aa: CASSLWANEKLFF
CDR3nt: TGTGCCAGCAGCTTGTGGGCTAATGAAAAACTGTTTTTT

j_gene: TRBJ2-6
abundance: -
v_gene: TRBV2
d_gene: -
CDR3aa: CASSRDSSGANVLTF
CDR3nt: TGTGCCAGCAGCCGCGACAGTTCTGGGGCCAACGTCCTGACTTTC

j_gene: TRBJ1-5
abundance: -
v_gene: TRBV21-1
d_gene: -
CDR3aa: CASSKWTVAYSNQPQHF
CDR3nt: TGTGCCAGCAGCAAATGGACCGTCGCCTATAGCAATCAGCCCCAGCATTTT

j_gene: TRBJ2-5
abundance: -
v_gene: TRBV27
d_gene: -
CDR3aa: CASTPTGTSETQYF
CDR3nt: TGTGCCAGCACCCCCACAGGGACTTCGGAGACCCAGTACTTC

j_gene: TRBJ1-2
abundance: -
v_gene: TRBV5-4
d_gene: -
CDR3aa: CAGSQEGRANYGYTF
CDR3nt: TGTGCCGGGTCCCAGGAGGGGAGGGCTAACTATGGCTACACCTTC

j_gene: TRBJ2-1
abundance: -
v_gene: TRBV28
d_gene: -
CDR3aa: CASSRSGLYNEQFF
CDR3nt: TGTGCCAGCAGTCGAAGCGGCTTATACAATGAGCAGTTCTTC

j_gene: TRBJ2-3
abundance: -
v_gene: TRBV5-4
d_gene: -
CDR3aa: CASSLGTATDTQYF
CDR3nt: TGTGCCAGCAGCTTGGGGACTGCCACAGATACGCAGTATTTT

j_gene: TRBJ2-2
abundance: -
v_gene: TRBV28
d_gene: -
CDR3aa: CASSLGFQTGSNTGELFF
CDR3nt: TGTGCCAGCAGTTTAGGGTTTCAGACAGGATCGAACACCGGGGAGCTGTTTTTT

j_gene: TRBJ1-2
abundance: -
v_gene: TRBV28
d_gene: -
CDR3aa: CASSFSARGYTF
CDR3nt: TGTGCCAGCAGTTTTTCTGCTCGCGGCTACACCTTC

j_gene: TRBJ2-5
abundance: -
v_gene: TRBV4-3
d_gene: TRBD2
CDR3aa: CASSQSRLATETQYF
CDR3nt: TGCGCCAGCAGCCAATCTAGACTAGCAACTGAGACCCAGTACTTC

j_gene: TRBJ2-2
abundance: -
v_gene: TRBV5-4
d_gene: -
CDR3aa: CASSFDPGELFF
CDR3nt: TGTGCCAGCAGCTTTGACCCGGGGGAGCTGTTTTTT

j_gene: TRBJ2-1
abundance: -
v_gene: TRBV2
d_gene: TRBD2
CDR3aa: CASSVGLPGYNEQFF
CDR3nt: TGTGCCAGCAGTGTGGGACTACCGGGCTACAATGAGCAGTTCTTC

j_gene: TRBJ2-3
abundance: -
v_gene: TRBV6-4
d_gene: -
CDR3aa: CASSVGPLPTYTQYF
CDR3nt: TGTGCCAGCAGTGTTGGGCCATTACCTACCTATACGCAGTATTTT

j_gene: TRBJ1-2
abundance: -
v_gene: TRBV14
d_gene: -
CDR3aa: CASSQVLTLPSGYTF
CDR3nt: TGTGCCAGCAGCCAAGTCCTGACACTACCGTCTGGCTACACCTTC

j_gene: TRBJ2-3
abundance: -
v_gene: TRBV30
d_gene: TRBD2
CDR3aa: CAWVPPGLPGRDTQYF
CDR3nt: TGTGCCTGGGTCCCGCCGGGACTACCAGGGCGAGATACGCAGTATTTT

j_gene: TRBJ1-2
abundance: -
v_gene: TRBV18
d_gene: TRBD1
CDR3aa: CASSPIDRANYGYTF
CDR3nt: TGTGCCAGCTCTCCAATCGACAGGGCCAACTATGGCTACACCTTC

j_gene: TRBJ1-5
abundance: -
v_gene: TRBV19
d_gene: TRBD1
CDR3aa: CASSIPPRQGANQPQHF
CDR3nt: TGTGCCAGTAGTATCCCACCCCGACAGGGGGCAAATCAGCCCCAGCATTTT

j_gene: TRBJ2-7
abundance: -
v_gene: TRBV11-2
d_gene: TRBD2
CDR3aa: CASRRLAGGHEQYF
CDR3nt: TGTGCCAGCAGAAGACTAGCGGGAGGCCACGAGCAGTACTTC

j_gene: TRBJ2-7
abundance: -
v_gene: TRBV5-4
d_gene: -
CDR3aa: CASSLGVWLDTTYEQYF
CDR3nt: TGTGCCAGCAGCTTGGGAGTTTGGTTGGACACCACCTACGAGCAGTACTTC

j_gene: TRBJ2-7
abundance: -
v_gene: TRBV19
d_gene: TRBD1
CDR3aa: CASSKGQRPYEQYF
CDR3nt: TGTGCCAGTAGTAAGGGACAGCGCCCCTACGAGCAGTACTTC

j_gene: TRBJ2-5
abundance: -
v_gene: TRBV29-1
d_gene: -
CDR3aa: CSFTWTKVLETQYF
CDR3nt: TGCAGCTTCACCTGGACCAAGGTGTTGGAGACCCAGTACTTC

j_gene: TRBJ2-2
abundance: -
v_gene: TRBV7-2
d_gene: TRBD1
CDR3aa: CASSPRGPGELFF
CDR3nt: TGTGCCAGCAGCCCCAGGGGGCCCGGGGAGCTGTTTTTT

j_gene: TRBJ2-1
abundance: -
v_gene: TRBV18
d_gene: -
CDR3aa: CASSPGSVNEQFF
CDR3nt: TGTGCCAGCTCACCCGGGAGTGTAAATGAGCAGTTCTTC

j_gene: TRBJ1-2
abundance: -
v_gene: TRBV29-1
d_gene: -
CDR3aa: CSVEMWAVDGYTF
CDR3nt: TGCAGCGTTGAAATGTGGGCCGTGGATGGCTACACCTTC

j_gene: TRBJ2-3
abundance: -
v_gene: TRBV19
d_gene: TRBD2
CDR3aa: CASSIGGAGGADTQYF
CDR3nt: TGTGCCAGTAGTATAGGGGGAGCGGGAGGGGCAGATACGCAGTATTTT

j_gene: TRBJ2-7
abundance: once
v_gene: TRBV6-4
d_gene: -
CDR3aa: CASPAERAYEQYF
CDR3nt: TGTGCCAGCCCAGCCGAGCGGGCCTACGAGCAGTACTTC

j_gene: TRBJ2-6
abundance: -
v_gene: TRBV29-1
d_gene: TRBD1
CDR3aa: CSVEGTDSGANVLTF
CDR3nt: TGCAGCGTCGAAGGGACAGACTCTGGGGCCAACGTCCTGACTTTC

j_gene: TRBJ2-7
abundance: -
v_gene: TRBV10-2
d_gene: -
CDR3aa: CASRQGHTTYEQYF
CDR3nt: TGCGCCAGCCGCCAGGGGCACACAACCTACGAGCAGTACTTC

j_gene: TRBJ2-3
abundance: -
v_gene: TRBV18
d_gene: TRBD1
CDR3aa: CASSYGQGTTDTQYF
CDR3nt: TGTGCCAGCTCATACGGACAGGGAACCACAGATACGCAGTATTTT

j_gene: TRBJ2-1
abundance: once
v_gene: TRBV10-3
d_gene: -
CDR3aa: CAIRVEAEQFF
CDR3nt: TGTGCCATCAGAGTAGAAGCTGAGCAGTTCTTC

j_gene: TRBJ1-5
abundance: -
v_gene: TRBV7-2
d_gene: -
CDR3aa: CASSLRRVDQPQHF
CDR3nt: TGTGCCAGCAGCTTAAGAAGGGTGGATCAGCCCCAGCATTTT

j_gene: TRBJ2-7
abundance: -
v_gene: TRBV5-1
d_gene: -
CDR3aa: CASNQDGSSYEQYF
CDR3nt: TGCGCCAGCAATCAGGACGGATCCTCCTACGAGCAGTACTTC

j_gene: TRBJ2-7
abundance: -
v_gene: TRBV2
d_gene: -
CDR3aa: CASSGYDEQYF
CDR3nt: TGTGCCAGCAGTGGTTATGACGAGCAGTACTTC

j_gene: TRBJ2-3
abundance: -
v_gene: TRBV29-1
d_gene: TRBD2
CDR3aa: CSVDLAGGPTDTQYF
CDR3nt: TGCAGCGTTGACCTAGCGGGAGGCCCCACAGATACGCAGTATTTT

j_gene: TRBJ2-7
abundance: -
v_gene: TRBV7-6
d_gene: -
CDR3aa: CASSLGVVYEQYF
CDR3nt: TGTGCCAGCAGCTTAGGTGTAGTCTACGAGCAGTACTTC

j_gene: TRBJ1-3
abundance: -
v_gene: TRBV28
d_gene: -
CDR3aa: CASSLVRAGNTIYF
CDR3nt: TGTGCCAGCAGCCTGGTGAGGGCTGGAAACACCATATATTTT

j_gene: TRBJ1-3
abundance: -
v_gene: TRBV29-1
d_gene: TRBD1
CDR3aa: CSVSGQGASTIYF
CDR3nt: TGCAGCGTCTCTGGACAGGGGGCTAGTACCATATATTTT

j_gene: TRBJ2-5
abundance: -
v_gene: TRBV5-6
d_gene: -
CDR3aa: CASSFPGMAGETQYF
CDR3nt: TGTGCCAGCAGCTTCCCTGGGATGGCTGGAGAGACCCAGTACTTC

j_gene: TRBJ1-1
abundance: -
v_gene: TRBV11-3
d_gene: -
CDR3aa: CASSPEAGSAEAFF
CDR3nt: TGTGCCAGCAGCCCAGAGGCGGGTTCGGCTGAAGCTTTCTTT

j_gene: TRBJ2-4
abundance: -
v_gene: TRBV28
d_gene: -
CDR3aa: CASSIQPGGNIQYF
CDR3nt: TGTGCCAGCAGTATACAGCCCGGCGGAAACATTCAGTACTTC